This is a list of T cell receptor beta chains from one sample in a study of cytomegalovirus exposure and HLA in healthy donors. Some clones are missing from TCRdb's copy, which holds only in-frame ones; the method was immunoSEQ multiplex PCR. Among about 150,000 clones listed, 72% were seen once. Sequences were obtained from PBMCs. The source is a man aged 45 to 65 in good health and CMV-seropositive. Both conserved end residues are part of each CDR3. The D gene is left open where the match is weak.

>TRBV7-2|TRBD1|TRBJ2-1
CASSLVPGGKRGEQFF
>TRBV5-4|-|TRBJ2-2
CASKGALNTGELFF
>TRBV18|-|TRBJ1-1
CASSPPGRANTEAFF
>TRBV11-2|-|TRBJ1-2
CASSHQGGPLGYGYTF
>TRBV7-6|TRBD1|TRBJ2-5
CASSSGQGQETQYF
>TRBV18|TRBD1|TRBJ1-2
CASSPDRANPLYGYTF
>TRBV28|-|TRBJ2-1
CASSLAAGYNEQFF
>TRBV2|TRBD1|TRBJ2-5
CASSLDRGQETQYF
>TRBV5-8|TRBD1|TRBJ1-2
CASSLRDRAYTF
>TRBV2|-|TRBJ1-1
CASAGQRNTEAFF
>TRBV19|TRBD1|TRBJ1-4
CASQTGTAPNEKLFF
>TRBV5-1|-|TRBJ2-1
CASSPGDASQETQFF
>TRBV5-1|TRBD2|TRBJ2-7
CASSLGASGSSYEQYF
>TRBV29-1|-|TRBJ1-2
CSGGYGQYGYTF
>TRBV12-2|-|TRBJ1-5
CASRASGDSNQPQHF
>TRBV5-1|TRBD2|TRBJ2-4
CASSLWGGRNIQYF